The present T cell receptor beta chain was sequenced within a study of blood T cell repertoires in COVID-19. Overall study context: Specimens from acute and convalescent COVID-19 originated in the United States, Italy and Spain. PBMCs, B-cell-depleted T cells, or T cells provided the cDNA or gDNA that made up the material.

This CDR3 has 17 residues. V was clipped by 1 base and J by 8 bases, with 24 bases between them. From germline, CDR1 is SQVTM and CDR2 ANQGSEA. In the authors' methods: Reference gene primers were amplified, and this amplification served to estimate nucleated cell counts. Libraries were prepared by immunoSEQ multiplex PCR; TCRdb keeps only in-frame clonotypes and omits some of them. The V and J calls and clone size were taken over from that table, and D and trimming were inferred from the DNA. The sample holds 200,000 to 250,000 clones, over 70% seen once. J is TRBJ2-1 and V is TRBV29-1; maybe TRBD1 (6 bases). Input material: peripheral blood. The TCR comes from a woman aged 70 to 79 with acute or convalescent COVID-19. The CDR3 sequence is CSVEASRTGSIIYEQFF. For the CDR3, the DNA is TGCAGCGTTGAAGCTTCCCGAACAGGGTCGATCATTTATGAGCAGTTCTTC.